The 3 T cell receptor beta chains below come from one sample, sequenced in a study of T-cell memory formation after mild COVID-19. Each CDR3 protein is one row after TCRdb ran MiXCR on the 5' RACE reads. The data show 150,000 to 200,000 distinct CDR3 sequences, with more than 12% seen just once and 14% held by the top ten. The sequencing sample was made of PBMCs or a T cell subset sorted from them (not recorded which). These receptors were taken from an adult woman who had mild COVID-19 (a few samples of this study predate the infection). Cell type and time point are not known.

This clonotype was seen a handful of times. The genes are TRBV7-8 and TRBJ1-5; D may be TRBD1 (6 bases). CDR3 length: 13 amino acids. V was pared by 5 bases and J by 7 bases, with 12 bases between. Per germline, CDR1 SGHVS and CDR2 FQNEAQ. The CDR3 region has the DNA TGTGCCAGCAGCCTGCAGGGGCGGCAGCCCCAGCATTTT. Its translation: CASSLQGRQPQHF.

The rearrangement links TRBV7-2 to TRBJ2-3, with 11 bases lining up with TRBD2. The CDR3 length is 19 residues. With 2 bases clipped from V and 3 bases from J, the junction kept 13 bases outside the gene matches. CDR1 and CDR2 (germline): SGHTA, FQGNSA. CDR3 bases: TGTGCCAGCAGCTTACAGATTGCGGTAGCGGGAGGGCCAACAGATACGCAGTATTTT. This encodes CASSLQIAVAGGPTDTQYF.

V gene TRBV5-6 combines with J gene TRBJ2-1; no clear D. Looked up from germline, CDR1 is SGHDT and CDR2 is YYEEEE. There are 15 residues in the CDR3. The germline V and J ends were trimmed by 2 bases and 8 bases, with 17 bases remaining between them. The CDR3 sequence is CASSFGSVLKDEQFF. DNA for the CDR3: TGTGCCAGCAGCTTTGGGTCAGTACTTAAGGATGAGCAGTTCTTC.